This T cell receptor beta chain was sequenced in a study of CD8+CD57+ T cells in acquired aplastic anemia. Profiling of TCR beta VDJ combinations and CDR3 sequences used genomic DNA as template. A single record per CDR3 protein comes from TCRdb applying MiXCR to the reads. The profile shows 150,000 or so distinct CDR3 sequences, about 60% of them singletons. On this clonotype: The junction and the germline gene differ at one end; a read error may be behind it.

CDR1 is SEHNR, CDR2 FQNEAQ, per germline (reference sequence). There are 18 residues in the CDR3. The sample comprised sorted CD4+, CD8+, or CD8+CD57+ T cells (not recorded which) from PBMCs. This TCR was sampled from a human donor in good health. This chain links TRBV7-9 with TRBJ2-2; D possibly corresponds to TRBD2 (6 bases). CDR3 residues: CAGSARIAQLANTGELFF. CDR3 nucleotides: TGTGCCGGCAGCGCACGTATTGCGCAACTAGCTAACACCGGGGAGCTGTTTTTT.